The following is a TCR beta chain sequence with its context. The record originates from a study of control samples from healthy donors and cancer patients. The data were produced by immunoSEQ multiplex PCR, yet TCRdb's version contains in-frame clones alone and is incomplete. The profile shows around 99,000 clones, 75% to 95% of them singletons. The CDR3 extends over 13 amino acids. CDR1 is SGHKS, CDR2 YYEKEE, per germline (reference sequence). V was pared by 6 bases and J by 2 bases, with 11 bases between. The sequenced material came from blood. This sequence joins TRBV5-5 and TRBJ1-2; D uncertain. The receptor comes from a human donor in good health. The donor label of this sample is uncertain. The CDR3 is CASTQPGNYGYTF. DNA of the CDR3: TGTGCCAGCACTCAACCCGGGAACTATGGCTACACCTTC.